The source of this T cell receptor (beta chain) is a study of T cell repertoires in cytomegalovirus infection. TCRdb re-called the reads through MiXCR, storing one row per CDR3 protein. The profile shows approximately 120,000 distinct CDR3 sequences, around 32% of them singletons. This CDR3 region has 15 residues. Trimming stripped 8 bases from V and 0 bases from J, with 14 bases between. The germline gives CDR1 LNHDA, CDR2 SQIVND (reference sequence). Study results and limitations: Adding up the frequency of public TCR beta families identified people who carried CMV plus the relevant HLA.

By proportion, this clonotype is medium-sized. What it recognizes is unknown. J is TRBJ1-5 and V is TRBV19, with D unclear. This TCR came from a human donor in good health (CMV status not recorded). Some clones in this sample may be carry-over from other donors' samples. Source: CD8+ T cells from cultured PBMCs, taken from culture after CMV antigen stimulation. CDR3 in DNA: TGTGCCAGTGGCTCGTTGCATTATAGCAATCAGCCCCAGCATTTT. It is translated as CASGSLHYSNQPQHF.